The present T cell receptor (beta chain) was sequenced within a study of cytotoxic CD8 clonotypes in ibrutinib-treated CLL. Study in general: The patient breakdown showed more than nine relapsed/refractory and about 16 treatment-naive cases, with about 18 IGHV unmutated. Once treatment had gone on for a median of 12 months, range 6 to 36, response samples were drawn.

Assay used: immunoSEQ multiplex PCR; TCRdb lists only in-frame clones, some missing. The top ten hold about 6.3% of the sample, which has about 310,000 clones, almost 80% seen once. The V end lost 5 bases, the J end lost 5 bases, and 10 bases lay between the germline ends. Germline CDR1 reads DFQATT; CDR2 reads SNEGSKA (reference sequence). The CDR3 is made up of 11 amino acids. TCR beta libraries used about 1.9 micrograms of genomic DNA from cryopreserved PBMCs. The sequence came from a human donor with chronic lymphocytic leukemia. The V and J genes are TRBV20-1 and TRBJ2-7, with no clear D. This specimen consisted of PBMCs, obtained before ibrutinib treatment. The CDR3 DNA reads as TGCAGTGCTCTAGACCTCAACGAGCAGTACTTC. It codes for CSALDLNEQYF.